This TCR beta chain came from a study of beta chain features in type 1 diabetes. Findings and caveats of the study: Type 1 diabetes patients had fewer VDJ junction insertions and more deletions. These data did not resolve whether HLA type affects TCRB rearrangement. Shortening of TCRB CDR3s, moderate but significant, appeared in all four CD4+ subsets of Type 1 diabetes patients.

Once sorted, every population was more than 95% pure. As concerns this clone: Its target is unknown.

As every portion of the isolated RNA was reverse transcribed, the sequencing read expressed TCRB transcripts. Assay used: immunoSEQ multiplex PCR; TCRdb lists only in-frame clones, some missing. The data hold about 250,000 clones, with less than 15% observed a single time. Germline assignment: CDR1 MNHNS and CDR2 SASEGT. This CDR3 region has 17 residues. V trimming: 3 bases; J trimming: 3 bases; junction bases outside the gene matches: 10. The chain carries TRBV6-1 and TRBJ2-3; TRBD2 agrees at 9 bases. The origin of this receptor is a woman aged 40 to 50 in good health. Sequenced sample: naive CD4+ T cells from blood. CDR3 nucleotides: TGTGCCAGCAGTGATCGGAGCGGGGGGCTTCGAACAGATACGCAGTATTTT. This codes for CASSDRSGGLRTDTQYF.